The clone carrying this T cell receptor beta chain has at least ten counts. Its cognate antigen is unknown. RNA transcripts yielded amplified TCR beta CDR3 regions. The TCR CDR3 first-round RT-PCR relied on the HTBI primer set. From the multiplex PCR reads, TCRdb called clonotypes with MiXCR, one entry per CDR3 protein. The profile shows roughly 250,000 distinct CDR3 sequences, about 14% of them singletons. This sample is drawn from a study of T cells in Graves' hyperthyroidism and ophthalmopathy. Regarding the study as a whole: Ophthalmopathy stood apart from stable hyperthyroidism in a 13 V-J model.

This TCR was recovered from a woman aged 35 to 49 with Graves' hyperthyroidism that later progressed to Graves' ophthalmopathy. Specimen: blood.

This chain's CDR3 is CAIGGSQETQYF. The CDR3 DNA reads as TGTGCCATCGGGGGGAGTCAAGAGACCCAGTACTTC. The chain recombines TRBV10-3 with TRBJ2-5; D is perhaps TRBD2 (6 bases). Germline V CDR1 and CDR2: ENHRY, SYGVKD. The CDR3 covers 12 residues. V was clipped by 8 bases and J by 2 bases, with 9 bases between them.